This TCR beta chain stems from a study of blood T cell repertoires in COVID-19. Looking at the study overall: PBMCs, B-cell-depleted T cells, or T cells provided the cDNA or gDNA that made up the material.

As handled by the study authors: Scientists estimated how many nucleated cells there were by amplifying reference gene primers. Assay: immunoSEQ multiplex PCR; the TCRdb copy retains only in-frame clones and omits some. That table furnishes V, J and clone size, whereas the DNA furnished D and trimming. The profile shows approximately 200,000 clones, just under 90% of them singletons. This CDR3 has 13 amino acids. V shed 5 bases and J shed 6 bases, with 13 bases lying between them. CDR1 is SEHNR, CDR2 FQNEAQ, per germline (reference sequence). This TCR came from a man aged 60-69 years who had recovered from COVID-19. The J gene is TRBJ1-2, the V gene TRBV7-9; a weak D match, TRBD1 (6 bases). The sequenced sample consisted of peripheral blood. The DNA of the CDR3 is TGTGCCAGCAGCCTGGACCCAGGGGATGGCTACACCTTC. Residues: CASSLDPGDGYTF.